These 14 T cell receptor beta chains originate from one sample sequenced in a study of patients and donors after allogeneic stem cell transplantation. MiXCR, run by TCRdb on the RT-PCR reads, gives a single entry per CDR3 protein. The sample lists 160,000 or so distinct CDR3 sequences, 24% occurring once. Sequencing input: blood, either unsorted or a sorted T cell fraction (not recorded which). The origin of the receptors is a human donor who was either an allogeneic HSCT recipient or a stem cell or donor lymphocyte infusion donor (not recorded which). It is not recorded whose cells these are; they may come from a transplant donor.

The table lists this clonotype with a few counts. The V call is TRBV29-1, the J call TRBJ1-1; D is uncertain. V dropped 7 bases and J dropped 5 bases, with 8 bases sitting between them. Germline loops: CDR1 SQVTM, CDR2 ANQGSEA. The length of the CDR3 is 10 residues. The CDR3 reads CSAGGTEAFF. Here the CDR3 DNA reads TGCAGCGCAGGCGGGACTGAAGCTTTCTTT.

The genes are TRBV9 and TRBJ2-3; 13 bases agree with TRBD2. The CDR3 runs to 16 residues. Trimming removed 4 bases from V and 6 bases from J; junction bases left unmatched: 8. Germline V gives CDR1 SGDLS, CDR2 YYNGEE. The chain's CDR3 is CASSLTSGGPGDTQYF. The DNA of the CDR3 is TGTGCCAGCAGCCTGACTAGCGGGGGGCCAGGTGATACGCAGTATTTT.

The chain couples TRBV10-3 to TRBJ2-7; 10 bases agree with TRBD1. Germline CDR1 reads ENHRY; CDR2 reads SYGVKD. V lost 6 bases, J lost 2 bases, and 4 bases stayed unmatched. This CDR3 has 14 amino acids. This chain's CDR3 is CAISPGQGTYEQYF. Here the CDR3 DNA reads TGTGCCATCAGCCCGGGACAGGGGACCTACGAGCAGTACTTC.

The chain carries TRBV15 and TRBJ2-1; D not resolved. CDR3 length equals 13 residues. CDR1 is LNHNV, CDR2 YYDKDF, per germline (reference sequence). The V end was cut by 3 bases, the J end by 10 bases, with 13 bases between. Here the CDR3 reads CATSSRQANEQFF. The CDR3 region has the DNA TGTGCCACCAGCAGTCGTCAAGCCAACGAGCAGTTCTTC. The variable domain in full, with the rest retrieved from reference TRBV15 and TRBJ2-1, is DAMVIQNPRYQVTQFGKPVTLSCSQTLNHNVMYWYQQKSSQAPKLLFHYYDKDFNNEADTPDNFQSRRPNTSFCFLDIRSPGLGDTAMYLCATSSRQANEQFFGPGTRLTVL.

This clonotype was seen many times. J is TRBJ2-3 and V is TRBV5-1; TRBD1 agrees at 10 bases. The V gene end was trimmed by 4 bases and the J gene end by 3 bases; junction bases not matched to a gene: 14. CDR1 and CDR2 from the germline V gene are SGHRS and YFSETQ. This CDR3 has 18 residues. CDR3 nucleotides: TGCGCCAGCAGCGTAAGAGATCCGGGACAGGGGACAACAGATACGCAGTATTTT. Residues: CASSVRDPGQGTTDTQYF.

A few counts support this clonotype. The chain combines TRBV5-6 with TRBJ1-2; maybe TRBD1 (6 bases). V was pared by 1 base and J by 6 bases, with 10 bases between. CDR3 length equals 13 residues. Germline loops: CDR1 SGHDT, CDR2 YYEEEE. The CDR3 DNA is TGTGCCAGCAGCTTGTTGGGGGCGCATGGCTACACCTTC. Its protein product is CASSLLGAHGYTF.

V is TRBV11-2 and J is TRBJ1-2; tentatively, D is TRBD1 (5 bases). Between the trimmed V and J ends, which lost 4 bases and 12 bases, there was a span of 15 bases. The CDR3 runs 12 residues. Germline V gene data show CDR1 as SGHAT and CDR2 as FQNNGV. CDR3 nucleotide sequence: TGTGCCAGCAGCTGGTCCGGGGGAGTAGACACCTTC. As protein: CASSWSGGVDTF.

This chain uses TRBV7-2 with TRBJ2-3; D not resolved. This CDR3 has 16 amino acids. V was trimmed by 2 bases and J by 2 bases, leaving 14 bases between them. The germline gives CDR1 SGHTA, CDR2 FQGNSA. The CDR3 coding sequence is TGTGCCAGCAGCTTATCGACTGGATCTACCACAGATACGCAGTATTTT. Encoded protein: CASSLSTGSTTDTQYF. Filled out from reference TRBV7-2 and TRBJ2-3, the complete variable domain reads GAGVSQSPSNKVTEKGKDVELRCDPISGHTALYWYRQSLGQGLEFLIYFQGNSAPDKSGLPSDRFSAERTGGSVSTLTIQRTQQEDSAVYLCASSLSTGSTTDTQYFGPGTRLTVL.

This chain uses TRBV7-8 with TRBJ1-3; D is ambiguous. CDR3 length: 15 residues. The germline CDR1 and CDR2 sequences are SGHVS and FQNEAQ. Trimming shortened V by 5 bases and J by 3 bases, and 14 bases separated the two germline ends. This CDR3 reads CASSLEVGFGNTIYF. The DNA for the CDR3 is TGTGCCAGCAGCCTGGAGGTGGGGTTTGGAAACACCATATATTTT.

The J gene is TRBJ2-7, the V gene TRBV4-1; the D is unclear. CDR1 and CDR2 from the germline V gene are MGHRA and YSYEKL. The CDR3 contains 13 residues. The germline V and J ends were trimmed by 6 bases and 3 bases, with 12 bases remaining between them. The CDR3 loop is CASRDLWGYEQYF. DNA of the CDR3: TGCGCCAGCAGAGATTTGTGGGGCTACGAGCAGTACTTC.

This clonotype occurred a few times. The chain combines TRBV5-1 with TRBJ2-3; D possibly corresponds to TRBD2 (5 bases). Between the trimmed V and J ends, which lost 0 bases and 4 bases, there was a span of 12 bases. In germline, CDR1 is SGHRS, CDR2 YFSETQ. This CDR3 comprises 15 residues. DNA of the CDR3: TGCGCCAGCAGCTTGGGAGGGAACGACGCAGATACGCAGTATTTT. This codes for CASSLGGNDADTQYF.

The gene calls are TRBV6-6 and TRBJ2-5, with D possibly TRBD2 on 6 matching bases. With 8 bases removed from V and 6 bases from J, the gap between germline ends came to 19 bases. Per germline, CDR1 MNHNY and CDR2 SVGAGI (reference sequence). The CDR3 runs 14 residues. CDR3 sequence (DNA): TGTGCCAGCTCCGCGGGGTTGCGAGGGAAGACCCAGTACTTC. Protein product: CASSAGLRGKTQYF.

The sample holds a few counts of this clonotype. The CDR3 is CAISELGQGMNTEAFF. CDR3 sequence (DNA): TGTGCCATCAGTGAGCTGGGACAGGGGATGAACACTGAAGCTTTCTTT. V is TRBV10-3 and J is TRBJ1-1, with 10 bases that match TRBD1. CDR3 length: 16 amino acids. Germline V lookup: CDR1 ENHRY, CDR2 SYGVKD. V lost 2 bases to trimming and J lost 0 bases; unmatched junction nucleotides: 3.

This clonotype was counted a single time. The rearrangement uses TRBV7-2 and TRBJ2-2; no firm D call. The V gene lost 5 bases and the J gene lost 7 bases, with 14 bases spanning the gap. The CDR3 totals 14 residues. The V gene's germline CDR1 is SGHTA and CDR2 FQGNSA. The CDR3 region has the DNA TGTGCCAGCAGCCTACTGAGGTTTGACGGGGAGCTGTTTTTT. This sequence encodes CASSLLRFDGELFF.